A single sample gave rise to the 18 T cell receptor beta chains below, sequenced in a study of T cells in Graves' hyperthyroidism and ophthalmopathy. Template material for amplifying TCR beta CDR3 regions consisted of RNA transcripts. First-round RT-PCR with HTBI primers amplified the TCR CDR3 region. TCRdb re-derived calls from the multiplex PCR reads in MiXCR, one entry per CDR3 protein. The sample lists hundreds of thousands of distinct CDR3 sequences, about 35% seen once, with 31% in the top ten. Sequencing was performed on blood. All receptors derive from a woman in her thirties or forties with Graves' hyperthyroidism.

The chain combines TRBV6-2 or TRBV6-3 with TRBJ2-5; 7 bases agree with TRBD2. The germline V gene has CDR1 MNHEY and CDR2 SVGEGT. The V and J ends lost 4 bases and 5 bases, in that order; junction bases with no gene match: 7. CDR3 size: 14 residues. CDR3 coding DNA: TGTGCCAGCAGTTCAGGGAGGGGCGGGGAGACCCAGTACTTC. Protein sequence: CASSSGRGGETQYF.

This clonotype was detected a few times. The chain couples TRBV6-5 to TRBJ2-7; 12 bases line up with TRBD2. Germline V CDR1 and CDR2: MNHEY, SVGAGI. V was pared by 0 bases and J by 2 bases, with 5 bases of the junction left unmatched. The length of the CDR3 is 17 residues. The CDR3 DNA reads TGTGCCAGCAGTTACTCGATCCTAGCGGGAGGGCCCTACGAGCAGTACTTC. It specifies CASSYSILAGGPYEQYF.

The chain links TRBV28 to TRBJ1-5, with 7 bases aligning to TRBD1. CDR1 and CDR2 from the germline V gene are MDHEN and SYDVKM. The J segment lost 7 bases and the V segment lost 5 bases, leaving 8 bases of the junction unmatched. The CDR3 has 14 residues. The CDR3 DNA reads TGTGCCAGCAGTCTAGGGGGCGCTGAACAGCCCCAGCATTTT. Protein sequence: CASSLGGAEQPQHF.

This clonotype was seen at least ten times. The chain uses TRBV6-5 and TRBJ1-2; possibly TRBD1 for D (5 bases). The germline V gene encodes CDR1 MNHEY and CDR2 SVGAGI. The CDR3 has 14 residues. The V end was cut by 2 bases, the J end by 5 bases, with 12 bases between. In DNA form, the CDR3 reads TGTGCCAGCAGTTACGGGGCAGCTTATTATGGCTACACCTTC. It codes for CASSYGAAYYGYTF.

The chain employs TRBV10-3 and TRBJ2-2; TRBD1 aligns across 9 bases. The CDR3 extends over 14 amino acids. Germline V gene lookup returns CDR1 ENHRY and CDR2 SYGVKD. Losses at the gene ends were 4 bases for V and 7 bases for J; bases not matched to a gene: 4. The CDR3 DNA reads TGTGCCATCAGTGCCCGGACAGGGGACGGGGAGCTGTTTTTT. It is translated as CAISARTGDGELFF.

The chain couples TRBV25-1 to TRBJ2-7, with 10 positions matching TRBD2. The CDR3 is 15 residues long. V dropped 7 bases and J dropped 0; count of bases not matched to a gene: 6. CDR1 and CDR2 (germline): MGHDK, SYGVNS. CDR3 coding DNA: TGTGCCAGCACGCTAGCGGGAGTGGCCTCCTACGAGCAGTACTTC. It translates to CASTLAGVASYEQYF.

This clonotype has a handful of counts. An end of the junction does not agree with germline; a read error may underlie this. The CDR3 DNA reads as TGCGCCAGCAGCCCACACTACACTCGAGAAAGCTCCTACGAGCAGTACTTC. Protein: CASSPHYTRESSYEQYF. The rearrangement joins TRBV11-1 to TRBJ2-7; D unclear. Germline CDR1 SGHAT, CDR2 FQDESV (reference sequence). The CDR3 consists of 17 residues.

This clonotype was found many times. CDR3 DNA: TGTGCCAGCAGCTTATTGGTGATTGAGACCCAGTACTTC. Amino acids: CASSLLVIETQYF. The chain joins TRBV7-2 to TRBJ2-5; no firm D call. Germline V gene sequence: CDR1 SGHTA, CDR2 FQGNSA. Trimming removed 2 bases from V and 5 bases from J, with 9 bases in between. This CDR3 region has 13 residues.

This clonotype was counted only a few times. The genes are TRBV12-3 or TRBV12-4 and TRBJ1-2; 7 bases match TRBD1. V lost 4 bases to trimming and J lost 0 bases; unmatched junction nucleotides: 5. The CDR3 contains 15 residues. The CDR3 DNA reads TGTGCCAGCAGTTACGCCGGGACAGCTAACTATGGCTACACCTTC. This codes for CASSYAGTANYGYTF.

This chain uses TRBV9 with TRBJ1-6; D remains ambiguous. V was pared by 4 bases and J by 2 bases, with 13 bases between. The CDR3 length is 16 residues. CDR1 SGDLS and CDR2 YYNGEE come from the germline V gene. For the CDR3, the DNA is TGTGCCAGCAGCCGCCGTGACGGGGCCTATAATTCACCCCTCCACTTT. It specifies CASSRRDGAYNSPLHF. The complete variable domain, with remaining parts taken from reference TRBV9 and TRBJ1-6, reads DSGVTQTPKHLITATGQRVTLRCSPRSGDLSVYWYQQSLDQGLQFLIQYYNGEERAKGNILERFSAQQFPDLHSELNLSSLELGDSALYFCASSRRDGAYNSPLHFGNGTRLTVT.

Only one count was recorded for this clonotype. This may be a read error: a much more frequent sequence differs by one nucleotide. The V call is TRBV7-8, the J call TRBJ1-2, with D perhaps matching TRBD1 (6 bases). Deletions cut 5 bases from V and 8 bases from J, with 18 bases between. CDR1 and CDR2 (germline): SGHVS, FQNEAQ. This CDR3 has 14 residues. CDR3 nucleotides: TGTGCCAGCAGCCCCGTGGGCAGGGGTTCAGGCTACACCTTC. Translated, it gives CASSPVGRGSGYTF.

The rearrangement joins TRBV5-1 to TRBJ2-5; tentatively, D is TRBD1 or TRBD2 (5 bases each). CDR1 and CDR2 (germline): SGHRS, YFSETQ. CDR3 length: 17 residues. V was cut by 4 bases and J by 1 base, with 20 bases left in between. CDR3 region: CASSKGSGRLLQETQYF. CDR3 sequence (DNA): TGCGCCAGCAGCAAGGGGTCGGGACGGTTGCTCCAAGAGACCCAGTACTTC.

This clonotype has just a few counts. The chain carries TRBV7-8 and TRBJ2-2, with TRBD2 identical over 10 bases. The CDR3 covers 16 residues. The germline V gene has CDR1 SGHVS and CDR2 FQNEAQ. With V trimmed by 5 bases and J by 5 bases, 8 bases remained unmatched. Here the CDR3 DNA reads TGTGCCAGCAGCCCCGATAGAGCGGGAGGGACCGGGGAGCTGTTTTTT. Amino acid sequence: CASSPDRAGGTGELFF.

The chain recombines TRBV2 with TRBJ2-6, with 11 positions matching TRBD1. Germline CDR1 SNHLY, CDR2 FYNNEI. Trimming removed 4 bases from V and 2 bases from J; junction bases left unmatched: 4. The CDR3 consists of 17 residues. The CDR3 nucleotides are TGTGCCAGCAGTGCCGGGACAGGGGGGACTGGGGCCAACGTCCTGACTTTC. This gives the protein CASSAGTGGTGANVLTF.

Notes on this clonotype: A much larger clone is a single base away; this may be a read error. The CDR3 nucleotides are TGTGTCAGCAGCCGGGTCGATAGCGCGGGAAACACCATATATTTT. Amino acid sequence: CVSSRVDSAGNTIYF. The J gene is TRBJ1-3, the V gene TRBV7-2; D is unclear. This CDR3 region has 15 residues. CDR1 is SGHTA, CDR2 FQGNSA, per germline.

This clonotype was recorded at least ten times. The J gene is TRBJ2-7, the V gene TRBV19, with D tentatively TRBD1 (5 bases). The CDR3 totals 13 residues. Germline V gives CDR1 LNHDA, CDR2 SQIVND (reference sequence). V lost 2 bases to trimming and J lost 5 bases, with 10 bases between them. The CDR3, as DNA: TGTGCCAGTAGTATAATAGCAGGGAACGAGCAGTACTTC. Translating it yields CASSIIAGNEQYF.

In its sample, this clonotype was seen many times. The chain links TRBV2 to TRBJ1-4; TRBD1 is a possible D gene (5 bases). The germline gives CDR1 SNHLY, CDR2 FYNNEI. Trimming took 4 bases from V and 6 from J, leaving 18 bases between them. The CDR3 is 16 amino acids. This CDR3 reads CASSVNGGPLDEKLFF. Written as DNA, the CDR3 is TGTGCCAGCAGTGTCAATGGGGGACCCTTAGATGAAAAACTGTTTTTT.

This clonotype was detected only a few times. The J gene is TRBJ1-1, the V gene TRBV6-5, with D perhaps matching TRBD1 (5 bases). Germline CDR1 MNHEY, CDR2 SVGAGI. V gave up 5 bases and J gave up 8 bases, with 18 bases separating them. This CDR3 spans 14 amino acids. CDR3 amino acids: CASSPKDTRSEAFF. The CDR3 nucleotides are TGTGCCAGCAGTCCGAAGGACACCCGATCAGAAGCTTTCTTT.